These 28 T cell receptor beta chains came from one sample sequenced in a study of cytomegalovirus exposure and HLA in healthy donors. The PCR was carried out with 60 Vbeta primers and 13 Jbeta primers. Using immunoSEQ multiplex PCR, the repertoire was profiled, and TCRdb retains in-frame clones only, with some absent. Of around 150,000 clones listed, around four fifths are singletons. The material sequenced was PBMCs. These receptors were obtained from a woman between 18 and 29 years old in good health and CMV-seronegative.

The CDR3 DNA follows: TGTGCCAGCAGCTTAGGGACAGGGGGGTTGTACGAGCAGTACTTC. Amino acid sequence: CASSLGTGGLYEQYF. This rearrangement joins TRBV7-8 to TRBJ2-7; 10 bases fit TRBD1. Trimming removed 1 base from V and 4 bases from J; junction bases left unmatched: 4. Germline V gene lookup returns CDR1 SGHVS and CDR2 FQNEAQ. The CDR3 runs 15 residues.

In its sample, this clone was seen a few times. This chain links TRBV28 with TRBJ1-5; no reliable D call. V was pared by 6 bases and J by 4 bases, with 16 bases between. The CDR3 sequence is 15 residues long. Germline V CDR1 and CDR2: MDHEN, SYDVKM. The CDR3 region has the DNA TGTGCCAGCAGCCCCCCCCCAGGATTGAATCAGCCCCAGCATTTT. This translates into CASSPPPGLNQPQHF.

CDR3 bases: TGCGCCAGCAGCTTGGGACCGAGGTCTGGGGAAAAACTGTTTTTT. Protein: CASSLGPRSGEKLFF. The chain employs TRBV5-1 and TRBJ1-4; the D is unclear. CDR1 SGHRS and CDR2 YFSETQ come from the germline V gene. Deletions cut 0 bases from V and 8 bases from J, with 14 bases between. The CDR3 covers 15 residues.

V gene TRBV7-9 combines with J gene TRBJ2-7; 7 nucleotides match TRBD1. The ends lost 1 base at V and 7 bases at J; junction bases unmatched: 1. Germline-derived CDR1 and CDR2 are SEHNR and FQNEAQ (reference sequence). CDR3 length: 12 amino acids. CDR3 amino acids: CASSLDRGEQYF. The CDR3 DNA reads TGTGCCAGCAGCTTAGACAGGGGTGAGCAGTACTTC.

J is TRBJ2-1 and V is TRBV9, with 7 bases that match TRBD2. This CDR3 comprises 18 residues. V lost 0 bases, J lost 0 bases, and 9 bases stayed unmatched. CDR1 is SGDLS and CDR2 is YYNGEE in the germline V gene. Here the CDR3 reads CASSVGGTIKSSYNEQFF. The CDR3, as DNA: TGTGCCAGCAGCGTAGGAGGGACTATAAAATCCTCCTACAATGAGCAGTTCTTC.

The chain joins TRBV6-1 to TRBJ2-1; TRBD2 matches 8 bases. The V and J ends lost 5 bases and 0 bases, in that order; junction bases with no gene match: 3. The CDR3 extends over 15 amino acids. Germline V CDR1 and CDR2: MNHNS, SASEGT. CDR3 sequence (DNA): TGTGCCAGCAGTAAGGGGACTAGCTCCTACAATGAGCAGTTCTTC. Its translation is CASSKGTSSYNEQFF.

The rearrangement joins TRBV11-2 to TRBJ1-1, with 9 bases aligning to TRBD1. Germline CDR1 reads SGHAT; CDR2 reads FQNNGV. Trimming at V came to 4 bases and at J to 5 bases, leaving 5 bases not matched to a gene. CDR3 length equals 14 residues. The CDR3 sequence: CASSSGTGRTEAFF. CDR3 DNA sequence: TGTGCCAGCAGCTCGGGGACAGGGCGGACTGAAGCTTTCTTT.

On this clone: One end of the junction is discordant with germline, which a read error may explain. The CDR3 DNA sequence: TGTTCCAGCAGCCCCTCAGGGCCTGAAGCTTTCTTT. Protein: CSSSPSGPEAFF. This chain uses TRBV7-9 with TRBJ1-1; TRBD1 is a possible D gene (5 bases). Germline lookup yields CDR1 SEHNR and CDR2 FQNEAQ (reference sequence). The CDR3 sequence is 12 residues long.

About this clone: Different DNA sequences within this sample yield the same CDR3. This chain links TRBV6-1 with TRBJ2-1; the match to TRBD2 covers 8 bases. The junction had 3 bases not matched to a gene; V was cut back by 7 bases and J by 1 base. This CDR3 comprises 14 residues. CDR1 MNHNS and CDR2 SASEGT come from the germline V gene. The chain's CDR3 is CASITGGSYNEQFF. In nucleotides, the CDR3 is TGTGCCAGCATTACGGGAGGGTCCTACAATGAGCAGTTCTTC.

V usage is TRBV7-9 and J usage is TRBJ2-7, with D possibly being TRBD1 (5 bases). The CDR3 length is 16 residues. Trimming removed 1 base from V and 2 bases from J, with 15 bases in between. Germline V gives CDR1 SEHNR, CDR2 FQNEAQ (reference sequence). The CDR3 protein is CASSLGSSDRPYEQYF. The CDR3 DNA sequence: TGTGCCAGCAGCTTAGGTAGCTCAGACAGACCCTACGAGCAGTACTTC.

This clone was observed once. V and J are TRBV20-1 and TRBJ2-5; D not resolved. V lost 5 bases, J lost 5 bases, and 9 bases lay in between. Germline loops: CDR1 DFQATT, CDR2 SNEGSKA (reference sequence). The CDR3 consists of 11 residues. The DNA for the CDR3 is TGCAGTGCTTCTACGAGCGAGACCCAGTACTTC. It yields the protein CSASTSETQYF.

This chain links TRBV27 with TRBJ1-6; possible D gene TRBD1, 6 bases. The germline V and J ends were trimmed by 5 bases and 7 bases, with 18 bases remaining between them. In germline, CDR1 is MNHEY, CDR2 SMNVEV (reference sequence). The CDR3 runs to 16 residues. CDR3 residues: CASSRNRDMVNSPLHF. Here the CDR3 DNA reads TGTGCCAGCAGTAGGAACCGGGACATGGTGAATTCACCCCTCCACTTT.

This CDR3 reads CATSSTSTPDTQYF. The CDR3 DNA reads as TGTGCCACCAGCTCCACTAGTACGCCAGATACGCAGTATTTT. The genes are TRBV15 and TRBJ2-3; tentatively, D is TRBD2 (5 bases). Trimming took off 5 bases at V and 4 bases at J, with 13 bases between the two ends. CDR1 LNHNV and CDR2 YYDKDF come from the germline V gene (reference sequence). The CDR3 totals 14 residues.

The V gene is TRBV5-5, the J gene TRBJ2-5; D may be TRBD1 (6 bases). From germline, CDR1 is SGHKS and CDR2 YYEKEE (reference sequence). V was clipped by 4 bases and J by 5 bases, with 18 bases between them. The CDR3 is 15 residues long. The CDR3 loop reads CASSLTGTQSETQYF. In DNA, the CDR3 is TGTGCCAGCAGCCTAACAGGGACGCAGTCGGAGACCCAGTACTTC. Full variable domain (remainder filled in from reference TRBV5-5 and TRBJ2-5): DAGVTQSPTHLIKTRGQQVTLRCSPISGHKSVSWYQQVLGQGPQFIFQYYEKEERGRGNFPDRFSARQFPNYSSELNVNALLLGDSALYLCASSLTGTQSETQYFGPGTRLLVL.

This clone showed up just once. The genes are TRBV7-9 and TRBJ1-1; possibly TRBD1 for D (5 bases). Deletions cut 4 bases from V and 1 base from J, with 13 bases between. This CDR3 is 15 amino acids long. Germline V gene sequence: CDR1 SEHNR, CDR2 FQNEAQ (reference sequence). CDR3 DNA: TGTGCCAGCAGCTCCGAGACAGCCCAGAACACTGAAGCTTTCTTT. Translation: CASSSETAQNTEAFF. Looking up the rest from reference TRBV7-9 and TRBJ1-1 gives the full variable domain: DTGVSQNPRHKITKRGQNVTFRCDPISEHNRLYWYRQTLGQGPEFLTYFQNEAQLEKSRLLSDRFSAERPKGSFSTLEIQRTEQGDSAMYLCASSSETAQNTEAFFGQGTRLTVV.

The chain has TRBV15 and TRBJ1-1; 7 positions match TRBD1. The germline V gene has CDR1 LNHNV and CDR2 YYDKDF (reference sequence). V was clipped by 3 bases and J by 0 bases; unmatched bases: 19. The CDR3 length is 20 residues. In DNA, the CDR3 is TGTGCCACCAGCAGGGATGAATTGACCGGGACAGAGCTTATGAACACTGAAGCTTTCTTT. Protein: CATSRDELTGTELMNTEAFF. Full variable domain (remainder filled in from reference TRBV15 and TRBJ1-1): DAMVIQNPRYQVTQFGKPVTLSCSQTLNHNVMYWYQQKSSQAPKLLFHYYDKDFNNEADTPDNFQSRRPNTSFCFLDIRSPGLGDTAMYLCATSRDELTGTELMNTEAFFGQGTRLTVV.

V is TRBV4-1 and J is TRBJ2-3, with D perhaps matching TRBD2 (5 bases). Germline CDR1 reads MGHRA; CDR2 reads YSYEKL. The germline V and J ends were trimmed by 1 base and 1 base, with 9 bases remaining between them. The CDR3 is 15 residues long. CDR3 loop: CASSQGAGRTDTQYF. CDR3 sequence (DNA): TGCGCCAGCAGCCAAGGGGCGGGTCGCACAGATACGCAGTATTTT.

V is TRBV28 and J is TRBJ1-4, with TRBD1 matching 8 bases. Germline V CDR1 and CDR2: MDHEN, SYDVKM. The length of the CDR3 is 13 residues. After removal of 7 bases from V and 4 bases from J, the junction contained 2 bases not matched to a gene. CDR3: CASIDRGNEKLFF. As DNA, the CDR3 is TGTGCCAGCATTGACAGGGGTAATGAAAAACTGTTTTTT.

CDR3 sequence reads: CASSFSGTDQPQHF. The CDR3 DNA is TGTGCCAGCTCTTTTTCCGGGACAGATCAGCCCCAGCATTTT. V is TRBV18 and J is TRBJ1-5, with 7 bases that match TRBD1. V shed 6 bases and J 5 bases; nucleotides not matched to a gene: 7. The CDR3 totals 14 residues. CDR1 is KGHSH and CDR2 is LQKENI in the germline V gene.

This clone was seen just once. The V gene is TRBV7-6, the J gene TRBJ2-2; tentatively, D is TRBD2 (6 bases). CDR3 length: 16 residues. CDR1 is SGHVS and CDR2 is FNYEAQ in the germline V gene. Between the trimmed V and J ends, which lost 4 bases and 2 bases, there was a span of 14 bases. CDR3 sequence reads: CASSSVLALNTGELFF. The CDR3 nucleotides read TGTGCCAGCAGCTCAGTACTAGCCCTAAACACCGGGGAGCTGTTTTTT.

This chain uses TRBV2 with TRBJ1-1, with TRBD1 matching over 9 bases. This CDR3 region has 13 residues. Germline-derived CDR1 and CDR2 are SNHLY and FYNNEI. Trimming removed 6 bases from V and 8 bases from J; junction bases left unmatched: 7. The CDR3 DNA is TGTGCCAGCAGCAGGACAGGGGTCACCGAAGCTTTCTTT. Amino acid sequence: CASSRTGVTEAFF. The full variable domain, with the rest looked up from reference TRBV2 and TRBJ1-1, is EPEVTQTPSHQVTQMGQEVILRCVPISNHLYFYWYRQILGQKVEFLVSFYNNEISEKSEIFDDQFSVERPDGSNFTLKIRSTKLEDSAMYFCASSRTGVTEAFFGQGTRLTVV.

This clone was counted a few times. V usage is TRBV6-1 and J usage is TRBJ2-2; 8 nucleotides line up with TRBD1. The junction had 6 bases not matched to a gene; V was cut back by 5 bases and J by 4 bases. In germline, CDR1 is MNHNS, CDR2 SASEGT. The CDR3 contains 15 residues. CDR3 residues: CASSPWTGLTGELFF. The CDR3 bases are TGTGCCAGCAGTCCCTGGACAGGGCTCACCGGGGAGCTGTTTTTT.

A remark on this clone: The junction shows a germline mismatch at one end, possibly a read error. The chain recombines TRBV11-3 with TRBJ2-2; maybe TRBD2 (5 bases). The CDR3 contains 14 residues. Germline CDR1 and CDR2: SGHNT and YENEEA. Written as DNA, the CDR3 is TGTGCCAGCAGCTTAGGAGGGAACCCCGGGGAGCTGTTTTTT. It specifies CASSLGGNPGELFF.

This clone was detected once. This sequence joins TRBV11-3 and TRBJ2-1; 12 bases line up with TRBD2. This CDR3 is 15 amino acids long. Unmatched junction bases numbered 3, after V lost 5 bases and J lost 4 bases. Per germline, CDR1 SGHNT and CDR2 YENEEA. The chain's CDR3 is CASSHGTSGYNEQFF. The CDR3 DNA reads as TGTGCCAGCAGCCACGGGACTAGCGGGTACAATGAGCAGTTCTTC.

The CDR3: CASSAQGDEQYF. CDR3 sequence (DNA): TGTGCCAGCAGCGCACAGGGTGACGAGCAGTACTTC. This chain connects TRBV5-6 to TRBJ2-7; D is perhaps TRBD1 (6 bases). The CDR3 spans 12 residues. Germline V gene data show CDR1 as SGHDT and CDR2 as YYEEEE. Trimming removed 4 bases from V and 5 bases from J, with 10 bases in between.

The V call is TRBV18, the J call TRBJ1-1; 8 positions match TRBD1. The V and J ends lost 1 base and 2 bases, in that order; junction bases with no gene match: 9. The CDR3 spans 17 residues. Germline V gives CDR1 KGHSH, CDR2 LQKENI. CDR3 residues: CASSPLLNRGGNTEAFF. The DNA for the CDR3 is TGTGCCAGCTCACCACTCTTGAACAGGGGGGGAAACACTGAAGCTTTCTTT.

V gene TRBV7-9 combines with J gene TRBJ2-3, with D perhaps matching TRBD1 (5 bases). Trimming pared 3 bases from V and 3 bases from J, leaving 13 bases between. This CDR3 region has 15 residues. CDR1 and CDR2 (germline): SEHNR, FQNEAQ (reference sequence). The CDR3 region has the DNA TGTGCCAGCAGCTTGGGGCAGGGATTTACAGATACGCAGTATTTT. Residues: CASSLGQGFTDTQYF.

The rearrangement joins TRBV5-8 to TRBJ2-3; 8 nucleotides match TRBD1. Unmatched junction bases numbered 9, after V lost 3 bases and J lost 9 bases. This CDR3 has 14 amino acids. The germline CDR1 and CDR2 sequences are SGHTS and YDEGEE. The CDR3 region is CASSSGQGTGTQYF. Written as DNA, the CDR3 is TGTGCCAGCAGCTCCGGACAGGGCACAGGGACGCAGTATTTT.